Sequencing of this T cell receptor (beta chain) was carried out in a study of blood T cell repertoires in COVID-19. Germline V gene lookup returns CDR1 MNHNY and CDR2 SVGAGI (reference sequence). The CDR3 has 14 residues. Trimming took off 2 bases at V and 3 bases at J, with 9 bases between the two ends. Method: immunoSEQ multiplex PCR; TCRdb's copy keeps in-frame clones and lacks some. Here the sample spans around 86,000 clones, around nine tenths being singletons. This receptor was obtained from an elderly woman with acute or convalescent COVID-19. The gene calls are TRBV6-6 and TRBJ2-3, with unresolved D. The sequenced sample consisted of peripheral blood. The CDR3 nucleotides are TGTGCCAGCAGTTACGGGCAGGTAACAGATACGCAGTATTTT. It yields the protein CASSYGQVTDTQYF.